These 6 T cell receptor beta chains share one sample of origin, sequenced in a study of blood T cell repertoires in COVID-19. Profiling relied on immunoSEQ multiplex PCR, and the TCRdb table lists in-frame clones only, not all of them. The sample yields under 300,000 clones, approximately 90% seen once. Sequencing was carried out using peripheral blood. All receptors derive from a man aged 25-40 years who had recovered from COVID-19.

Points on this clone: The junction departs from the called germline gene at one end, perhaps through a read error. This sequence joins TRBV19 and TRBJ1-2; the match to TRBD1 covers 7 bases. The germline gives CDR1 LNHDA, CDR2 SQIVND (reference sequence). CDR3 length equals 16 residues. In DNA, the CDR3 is TGTGCCAGTAGTATTTTCTCCGGGACAGATGACTACGGCTACACCTTC. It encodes CASSIFSGTDDYGYTF.

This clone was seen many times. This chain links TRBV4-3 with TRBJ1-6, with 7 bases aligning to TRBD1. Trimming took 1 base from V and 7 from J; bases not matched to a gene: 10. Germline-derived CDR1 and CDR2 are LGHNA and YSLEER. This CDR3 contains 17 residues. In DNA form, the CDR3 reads TGCGCCAGCAGCCAAGCCTCGTACAGGGGAAGGAATTCACCCCTCCACTTT. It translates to CASSQASYRGRNSPLHF.

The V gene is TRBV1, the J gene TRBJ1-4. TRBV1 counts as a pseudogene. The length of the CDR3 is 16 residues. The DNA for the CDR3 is TGCACCACTTACACCCCGGGGACTCGCACTAATGAAAAACTGTTTTTT. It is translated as CTTYTPGTRTNEKLFF.

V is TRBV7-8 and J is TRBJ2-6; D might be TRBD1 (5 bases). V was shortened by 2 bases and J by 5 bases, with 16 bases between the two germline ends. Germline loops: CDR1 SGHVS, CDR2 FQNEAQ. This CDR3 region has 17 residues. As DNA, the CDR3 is TGTGCCAGCAGCTTACAGGGTTTACAGGTCCGGGCCAACGTCCTGACTTTC. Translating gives CASSLQGLQVRANVLTF.

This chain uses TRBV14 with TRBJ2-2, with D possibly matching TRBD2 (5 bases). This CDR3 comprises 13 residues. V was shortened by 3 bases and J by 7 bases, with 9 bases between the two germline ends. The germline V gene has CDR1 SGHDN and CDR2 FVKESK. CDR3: CASSQTNSGELFF. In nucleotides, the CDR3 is TGTGCCAGCAGCCAGACTAATAGCGGGGAGCTGTTTTTT.

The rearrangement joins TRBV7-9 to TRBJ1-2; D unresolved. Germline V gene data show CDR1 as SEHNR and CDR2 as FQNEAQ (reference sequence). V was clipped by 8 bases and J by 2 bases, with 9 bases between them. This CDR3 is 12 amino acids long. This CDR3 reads CASGQPNYGYTF. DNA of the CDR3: TGTGCCAGCGGGCAGCCCAACTATGGCTACACCTTC.